The present T cell receptor beta chain was sequenced within a study of T cell changes during pregnancy in multiple sclerosis. The table came from immunoSEQ multiplex PCR; TCRdb's copy has only in-frame clones and leaves some out. The table includes fewer than 55,000 clones, about 90% detected once. The specimen comprised CD4+ T cells from peripheral blood mononuclear cells, sampled in the third trimester of pregnancy. The sequence came from a female donor with multiple sclerosis, enrolled in a pregnancy study.

For the CDR3, the DNA is TGCGCCAGCAGCCAAGACCCAGGGGTTGGGTCACCCCTCCACTTT. Translation gives CASSQDPGVGSPLHF. The chain has TRBV4-1 and TRBJ1-6; D is possibly TRBD1 (6 bases). The germline V gene has CDR1 MGHRA and CDR2 YSYEKL. The CDR3 consists of 15 residues. The ends were cut back, 0 bases at V and 10 bases at J, with 13 bases in the middle.